The T cell receptor beta chain under discussion was sequenced for a study of T-cell memory formation after mild COVID-19. Broader study findings: Contracting CD4+ clones lay largely in CM and EM, with CD8+ ones residing in EMRA.

Looked up from germline, CDR1 is SGHTA and CDR2 is FQGNSA. The CDR3 is made up of 13 amino acids. V dropped 3 bases and J dropped 2 bases, with 4 bases sitting between them. TCRdb re-called the 5' RACE reads through MiXCR, storing one row per CDR3 protein. Of under 200,000 distinct CDR3 sequences listed, about 9.9% are singletons. This clonotype was detected many times. As yet, its antigen is unknown. The sequenced sample consisted of PBMCs or a T cell subset sorted from them (not recorded which). This clonotype was obtained from a man aged 18 to 29 who had mild COVID-19 (a few samples of this study predate the infection). Cell type and time point are not known. The chain joins TRBV7-2 to TRBJ2-2; D remains ambiguous. CDR3 region: CASSFLNTGELFF. CDR3 nucleotides: TGTGCCAGCAGCTTCCTAAACACCGGGGAGCTGTTTTTT.